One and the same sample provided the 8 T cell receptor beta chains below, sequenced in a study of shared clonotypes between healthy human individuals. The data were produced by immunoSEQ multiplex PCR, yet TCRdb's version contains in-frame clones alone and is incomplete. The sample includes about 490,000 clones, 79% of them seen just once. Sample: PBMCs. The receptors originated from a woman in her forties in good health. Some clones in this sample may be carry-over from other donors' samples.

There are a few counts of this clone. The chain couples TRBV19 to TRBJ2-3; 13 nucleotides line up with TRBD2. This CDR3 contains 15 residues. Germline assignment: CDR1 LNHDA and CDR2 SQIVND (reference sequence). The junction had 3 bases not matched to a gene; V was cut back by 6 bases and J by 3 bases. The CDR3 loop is CASRPGLAGTDTQYF. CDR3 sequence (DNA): TGTGCCAGTAGGCCGGGACTAGCGGGAACAGATACGCAGTATTTT.

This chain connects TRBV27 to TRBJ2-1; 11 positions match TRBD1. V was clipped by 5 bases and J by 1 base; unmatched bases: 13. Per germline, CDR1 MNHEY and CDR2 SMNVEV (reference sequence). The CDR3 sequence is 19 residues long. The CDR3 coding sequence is TGTGCCAGCAGTCCCCGGGACAGGGGGAAAGGTGGTTCCTACAATGAGCAGTTCTTC. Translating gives CASSPRDRGKGGSYNEQFF.

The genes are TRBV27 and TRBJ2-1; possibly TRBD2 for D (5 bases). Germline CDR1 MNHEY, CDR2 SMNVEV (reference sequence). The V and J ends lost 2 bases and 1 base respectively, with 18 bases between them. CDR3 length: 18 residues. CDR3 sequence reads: CASSLRFRGLASYNEQFF. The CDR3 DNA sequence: TGTGCCAGCAGTTTACGATTTCGAGGGCTAGCTTCCTACAATGAGCAGTTCTTC.

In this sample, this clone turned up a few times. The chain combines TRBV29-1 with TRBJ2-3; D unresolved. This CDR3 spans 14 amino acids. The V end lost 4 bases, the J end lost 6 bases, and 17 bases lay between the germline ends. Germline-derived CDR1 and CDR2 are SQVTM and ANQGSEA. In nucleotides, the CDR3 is TGCAGCGTTGCCGAGGACCCCAGAGTTGATACGCAGTATTTT. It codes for CSVAEDPRVDTQYF.

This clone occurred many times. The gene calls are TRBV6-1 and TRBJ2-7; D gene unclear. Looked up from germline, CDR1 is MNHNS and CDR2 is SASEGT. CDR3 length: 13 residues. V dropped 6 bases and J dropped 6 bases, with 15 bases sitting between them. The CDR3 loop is CASRSPPGREQYF. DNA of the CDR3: TGTGCCAGCAGGTCTCCCCCGGGTCGCGAGCAGTACTTC.

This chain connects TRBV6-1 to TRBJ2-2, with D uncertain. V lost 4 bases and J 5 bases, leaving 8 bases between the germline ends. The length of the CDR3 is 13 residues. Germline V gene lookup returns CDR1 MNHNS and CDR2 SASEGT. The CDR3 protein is CASSAPETGELFF. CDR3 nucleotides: TGTGCCAGCAGTGCCCCAGAGACCGGGGAGCTGTTTTTT.

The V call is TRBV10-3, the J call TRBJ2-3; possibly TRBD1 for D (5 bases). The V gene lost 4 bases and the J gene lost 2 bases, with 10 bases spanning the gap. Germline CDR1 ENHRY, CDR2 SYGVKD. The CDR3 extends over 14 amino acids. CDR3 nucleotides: TGTGCCATCAGTGTGGGCAGGGACACAGATACGCAGTATTTT. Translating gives CAISVGRDTDTQYF.

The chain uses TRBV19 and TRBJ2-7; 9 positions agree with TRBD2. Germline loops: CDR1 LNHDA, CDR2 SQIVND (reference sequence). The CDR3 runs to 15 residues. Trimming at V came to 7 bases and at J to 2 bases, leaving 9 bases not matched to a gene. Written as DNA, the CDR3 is TGTGCCAGTAAAACCCAAGCGGGAGGCACCTACGAGCAGTACTTC. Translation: CASKTQAGGTYEQYF.